Presented here are 30 T cell receptor beta chains from one specimen sequenced in a study of blood T cell repertoires in COVID-19. Clones were sequenced by immunoSEQ multiplex PCR, and TCRdb holds only the in-frame ones, with some missing. This sample carries more than 95,000 clones, approximately 88% of them seen once, and the ten largest clones take approximately 8.1%. The sample taken for sequencing was peripheral blood. These receptors all stem from a man over 45 with acute or convalescent COVID-19.

V and J are TRBV10-3 and TRBJ2-1; TRBD2 matches 10 bases. The CDR3 totals 15 residues. Germline CDR1 reads ENHRY; CDR2 reads SYGVKD. J gave up 0 bases and V 6 bases, and 2 bases lay outside the gene matches. DNA of the CDR3: TGTGCCATCAGGGGACTAGCGAGCTCCTACAATGAGCAGTTCTTC. The encoded protein is CAIRGLASSYNEQFF.

The rearrangement links TRBV19 to TRBJ1-5, with 8 bases aligning to TRBD1. CDR1 is LNHDA, CDR2 SQIVND, per germline (reference sequence). The CDR3 runs to 15 residues. The V gene end was trimmed by 6 bases and the J gene end by 4 bases; junction bases not matched to a gene: 8. This CDR3 is CASRATGVGNQPQHF. The DNA for the CDR3 is TGTGCCAGTAGGGCGACAGGGGTCGGAAATCAGCCCCAGCATTTT.

The rearrangement uses TRBV7-9 and TRBJ2-3; 10 bases align to TRBD2. Looked up from germline, CDR1 is SEHNR and CDR2 is FQNEAQ (reference sequence). The CDR3 runs to 16 residues. J gave up 2 bases and V 1 base, and 3 bases lay outside the gene matches. CDR3 loop: CASSLEAGGPTDTQYF. The CDR3 DNA reads as TGTGCCAGCAGCTTAGAAGCGGGAGGGCCCACAGATACGCAGTATTTT.

CDR3 sequence reads: CASSLDFGTGGAYGYTF. CDR3 DNA sequence: TGTGCCAGCAGCTTAGATTTCGGGACAGGGGGCGCATATGGCTACACCTTC. The rearrangement links TRBV7-2 to TRBJ1-2; TRBD1 matches 12 bases. Per the germline V gene, CDR1 is SGHTA and CDR2 is FQGNSA. V was pared by 1 base and J by 5 bases, with 8 bases of the junction left unmatched. The CDR3 consists of 17 residues.

The V gene is TRBV9, the J gene TRBJ1-1, with D uncertain. Deletions cut 0 bases from V and 4 bases from J, with 13 bases between. Looked up from germline, CDR1 is SGDLS and CDR2 is YYNGEE. The CDR3 loop spans 15 amino acids. CDR3: CASSVGSRQTTEAFF. The CDR3 region has the DNA TGTGCCAGCAGCGTAGGAAGCAGGCAGACCACTGAAGCTTTCTTT.

V and J are TRBV7-2 and TRBJ2-7; TRBD2 aligns across 16 bases. V shed 5 bases and J 7 bases; nucleotides not matched to a gene: 5. This CDR3 contains 15 residues. Germline-derived CDR1 and CDR2 are SGHTA and FQGNSA. This CDR3 reads CASSPRGLAGGEQYF. The DNA of the CDR3 is TGTGCCAGCAGCCCCAGGGGACTAGCGGGAGGGGAGCAGTACTTC.

V is TRBV5-1 and J is TRBJ2-3, with TRBD2 as a possible D gene (5 bases). Per the germline V gene, CDR1 is SGHRS and CDR2 is YFSETQ. V was shortened by 4 bases and J by 0 bases, with 18 bases between the two germline ends. The CDR3 runs 17 residues. Written as DNA, the CDR3 is TGCGCCAGCAGCCGCGCAACGAGCGGAATTAGCACAGATACGCAGTATTTT. It yields the protein CASSRATSGISTDTQYF.

The chain is built from TRBV19 and TRBJ2-5, with TRBD1 matching 7 bases. This CDR3 is built from 13 residues. After removal of 7 bases from V and 1 base from J, the junction contained 3 bases not matched to a gene. Germline values: CDR1 LNHDA, CDR2 SQIVND (reference sequence). CDR3 sequence: CASNTGAQETQYF. For the CDR3, the DNA is TGTGCCAGTAACACAGGGGCCCAAGAGACCCAGTACTTC.

The gene calls are TRBV20-1 and TRBJ2-1; maybe TRBD2 (6 bases). Trimming cost V 3 bases and J 5 bases, with 11 bases left between them. CDR1 DFQATT and CDR2 SNEGSKA come from the germline V gene (reference sequence). This CDR3 is 13 amino acids long. The CDR3 nucleotides are TGCAGTGCTAGTGACGGGAGACACAATGAGCAGTTCTTC. The encoded protein is CSASDGRHNEQFF.

This rearrangement joins TRBV5-1 to TRBJ1-1; D is possibly TRBD1 (5 bases). Germline V gene sequence: CDR1 SGHRS, CDR2 YFSETQ. Trimming cost V 6 bases and J 4 bases, with 16 bases left between them. The CDR3 length is 14 residues. The CDR3 coding sequence is TGCGCCAGCAACCCTGTGGGGGGAGGCACTGAAGCTTTCTTT. This gives the protein CASNPVGGGTEAFF.

J is TRBJ2-7 and V is TRBV7-8; 11 bases agree with TRBD1. Germline CDR1 reads SGHVS; CDR2 reads FQNEAQ. The CDR3 totals 13 residues. The J segment lost 5 bases and the V segment lost 5 bases, leaving 2 bases of the junction unmatched. In nucleotides, the CDR3 is TGTGCCAGCAGCGCGGACAGGGGGCACGAGCAGTACTTC. Its translation: CASSADRGHEQYF.

The V and J genes are TRBV2 and TRBJ2-5, with D maybe TRBD2 (6 bases). CDR3 length: 11 residues. Trimming cost V 8 bases and J 2 bases, with 6 bases left between them. In germline, CDR1 is SNHLY, CDR2 FYNNEI. The CDR3: CASGGQETQYF. The DNA of the CDR3 is TGTGCCAGCGGGGGGCAAGAGACCCAGTACTTC.

The chain recombines TRBV19 with TRBJ1-4; D is undetermined. Germline lookup yields CDR1 LNHDA and CDR2 SQIVND (reference sequence). The V gene lost 4 bases and the J gene lost 0 bases, with 6 bases spanning the gap. The CDR3 has 14 residues. The CDR3 region is CASSTGATNEKLFF. CDR3 sequence (DNA): TGTGCCAGTAGTACAGGTGCAACTAATGAAAAACTGTTTTTT.

This rearrangement joins TRBV25-1 to TRBJ2-7; possibly TRBD2 for D (6 bases). Germline V gene sequence: CDR1 MGHDK, CDR2 SYGVNS. The CDR3 has 14 residues. Deletions cut 7 bases from V and 5 bases from J, with 18 bases between. The CDR3 spells CASTRGNDNDEQYF. The CDR3, as DNA: TGTGCCAGCACCCGCGGGAATGATAACGACGAGCAGTACTTC.

The chain employs TRBV5-6 and TRBJ1-6; possibly TRBD1 for D (6 bases). V was shortened by 6 bases and J by 10 bases, with 14 bases between the two germline ends. The CDR3 runs 13 residues. Germline V gives CDR1 SGHDT, CDR2 YYEEEE. The CDR3 protein is CASKETGRSPLHF. CDR3 coding DNA: TGTGCCAGCAAGGAAACAGGGCGCTCACCCCTCCACTTT.

The genes are TRBV12-3 or TRBV12-4 and TRBJ1-1; D not certain. The CDR3 runs 12 residues. V lost 7 bases and J 1 base, leaving 7 bases between the germline ends. CDR3 bases: TGTGCCAGCACCCTGGCGAACACTGAAGCTTTCTTT. Protein sequence: CASTLANTEAFF.

V usage is TRBV18 and J usage is TRBJ2-1, with D unresolved. Germline V gene data show CDR1 as KGHSH and CDR2 as LQKENI. The germline V and J ends were trimmed by 5 bases and 2 bases, with 10 bases remaining between them. This CDR3 contains 14 residues. CDR3 DNA sequence: TGTGCCAGCTCAGTCGCTGGCCCCTACAATGAGCAGTTCTTC. Its translation is CASSVAGPYNEQFF.

The rearrangement links TRBV18 to TRBJ1-2, with 7 bases fitting TRBD1. Germline CDR1 is KGHSH and CDR2 is LQKENI. CDR3 size: 13 residues. V lost 3 bases to trimming and J lost 6 bases; unmatched junction nucleotides: 4. Here the CDR3 reads CASSPKDRDGYTF. The CDR3 coding sequence is TGTGCCAGCTCACCTAAAGACAGGGATGGCTACACCTTC. Using reference TRBV18 and TRBJ1-2 for the parts outside the CDR3, the full variable domain is NAGVMQNPRHLVRRRGQEARLRCSPMKGHSHVYWYRQLPEEGLKFMVYLQKENIIDESGMPKERFSAEFPKEGPSILRIQQVVRGDSAAYFCASSPKDRDGYTFGSGTRLTVV.

The V and J genes are TRBV12-3 or TRBV12-4 and TRBJ2-7; 10 nucleotides agree with TRBD1. The V gene end was trimmed by 5 bases and the J gene end by 7 bases; junction bases not matched to a gene: 5. The CDR3 sequence is 13 residues long. The CDR3 nucleotides read TGTGCCAGCAGTCCGGGACAGGGGAGGGAGCAGTACTTC. It translates to CASSPGQGREQYF.

This chain uses TRBV18 with TRBJ1-4, with 7 positions matching TRBD1. The ends lost 1 base at V and 0 bases at J; junction bases unmatched: 8. The CDR3 is made up of 18 amino acids. Germline loops: CDR1 KGHSH, CDR2 LQKENI. The CDR3 sequence is CASSPRSGGHATNEKLFF. DNA of the CDR3: TGTGCCAGCTCACCACGCTCAGGGGGTCACGCAACTAATGAAAAACTGTTTTTT.

V is TRBV29-1 and J is TRBJ1-4; a possible D gene is TRBD1 (6 bases). Deletions cut 1 base from V and 8 bases from J, with 20 bases between. The CDR3 has 16 residues. Germline CDR1 SQVTM, CDR2 ANQGSEA. This chain's CDR3 is CSVEGWGGTSREKLFF. CDR3 bases: TGCAGCGTTGAAGGGTGGGGGGGCACCTCCCGAGAAAAACTGTTTTTT.

The V call is TRBV5-8, the J call TRBJ2-7, with 8 bases lining up with TRBD2. Per the germline V gene, CDR1 is SGHTS and CDR2 is YDEGEE. This CDR3 is built from 15 residues. With 0 bases clipped from V and 2 bases from J, the junction kept 4 bases outside the gene matches. CDR3 region: CASSLDTGRAYEQYF. The CDR3 DNA sequence: TGTGCCAGCAGCTTGGATACCGGGAGGGCCTACGAGCAGTACTTC.

The J gene is TRBJ1-4, the V gene TRBV19; D gene unclear. V was cut by 3 bases and J by 4 bases, with 12 bases left in between. This CDR3 has 15 amino acids. Germline values: CDR1 LNHDA, CDR2 SQIVND (reference sequence). The CDR3 protein is CASSIRGIVNEKLFF. CDR3 nucleotides: TGTGCCAGTAGTATCCGCGGGATAGTTAATGAAAAACTGTTTTTT.

This chain uses TRBV29-1 with TRBJ2-7; 10 nucleotides agree with TRBD1. The V gene's germline CDR1 is SQVTM and CDR2 ANQGSEA. Trimming cost V 6 bases and J 6 bases; bases outside gene matches: 11. The CDR3 spans 14 residues. The CDR3 protein is CSVTPGQGPGEQYF. The CDR3 bases are TGCAGCGTGACCCCGGGACAGGGGCCCGGCGAGCAGTACTTC.

A few counts support this clone. The CDR3 sequence: CASSLSPGGNEQFF. The CDR3 DNA follows: TGCGCCAGCAGCTTGAGCCCGGGAGGAAATGAGCAGTTCTTC. The chain combines TRBV5-1 with TRBJ2-1, with 7 positions matching TRBD2. V lost 1 base, J lost 7 bases, and 5 bases stayed unmatched. The germline gives CDR1 SGHRS, CDR2 YFSETQ. This CDR3 contains 14 residues.

CDR3 region: CASSESLRYNEQFF. As DNA, the CDR3 is TGCGCCAGCAGTGAGTCTCTTCGCTACAATGAGCAGTTCTTC. The gene calls are TRBV10-2 and TRBJ2-1; D gene unclear. The CDR3 is made up of 14 amino acids. The germline V and J ends were trimmed by 0 bases and 3 bases, with 6 bases remaining between them. CDR1 is WSHSY, CDR2 SAAADI, per germline.

This clone was seen once. The chain recombines TRBV19 with TRBJ2-1; D gene unclear. V lost 1 base and J 5 bases, leaving 6 bases between the germline ends. The germline CDR1 and CDR2 sequences are LNHDA and SQIVND (reference sequence). The CDR3 is 13 residues long. The CDR3 bases are TGTGCCAGTAGTATAGGTGGGCACAATGAGCAGTTCTTC. Protein: CASSIGGHNEQFF.

The chain employs TRBV5-8 and TRBJ2-7; 7 positions match TRBD1. CDR1 and CDR2 (germline): SGHTS, YDEGEE. The CDR3 has 15 amino acids. Trimming cost V 4 bases and J 7 bases; bases outside gene matches: 14. The CDR3 reads CASSRNLDRVEEQYF. The CDR3, as DNA: TGTGCCAGCAGCCGTAACCTTGACAGGGTCGAAGAGCAGTACTTC.

J is TRBJ1-2 and V is TRBV4-1, with TRBD1 identical over 11 bases. V lost 4 bases to trimming and J lost 3 bases; unmatched junction nucleotides: 4. Germline V gene lookup returns CDR1 MGHRA and CDR2 YSYEKL. CDR3 length: 15 residues. CDR3 bases: TGCGCCAGCAGCCTACCGGGACAGGGGGACTATGGCTACACCTTC. Protein sequence: CASSLPGQGDYGYTF.

The V and J genes are TRBV25-1 and TRBJ1-2; 10 nucleotides line up with TRBD1. After removal of 4 bases from V and 8 bases from J, the junction contained 4 bases not matched to a gene. Germline-derived CDR1 and CDR2 are MGHDK and SYGVNS. The CDR3 length is 13 residues. The CDR3 region has the DNA TGTGCCAGCAGTGGGGACAGGGGAGGGGGCTACACCTTC. This translates into CASSGDRGGGYTF.